Sequencing of this TCR beta chain was carried out in a study of monozygotic twins with inflammatory bowel disease. Points from the study as a whole: Among twins, concordant and discordant pairs did not differ in repertoire similarity, possibly from limited power.

As concerns this clonotype: Its antigen is not identified.

TCRdb reprocessed the 5' RACE reads and stores each CDR3 protein as one record, lacking DNA. The sample's table shows approximately 400,000 distinct CDR3 sequences. Looked up from germline, CDR1 is LGHDT and CDR2 is YNNKEL (reference sequence). The CDR3 totals 14 residues. Sequencing was done on a sample of blood. The chain employs TRBV3-1 and TRBJ2-5. The sequence was collected from a human donor with ulcerative colitis or Crohn's disease, or a healthy co-twin of an affected twin (not recorded which). The CDR3 loop reads CASSQVGSQETQYF.